This entry describes one T cell receptor beta chain. As yet, its antigen is unknown. Between the trimmed V and J ends, which lost 3 bases and 4 bases, there was a span of 18 bases. This CDR3 spans 16 amino acids. Germline V lookup: CDR1 LNHDA, CDR2 SQIVND (reference sequence). The sample is drawn from a study of T cell responses to AZD1222 COVID-19 vaccine. The repertoire was sequenced with immunoSEQ multiplex PCR; TCRdb's copy has only in-frame clones and lacks some. This table has 100,000 to 150,000 clones, roughly 90% appearing once. Findings and limits, study-wide: Close to half of all spike-specific TCRs reportedly target regions of the variants that are unmutated. Among AZD1222 vaccinees, only five to seven were seropositive at baseline.

Sample: peripheral blood, taken on day 0 of AZD1222 vaccination. The source of this sequence is an adult in good health. V is TRBV19 and J is TRBJ1-1; D perhaps matches TRBD1 (5 bases). The chain's CDR3 is CASSMLTQGGSTEAFF. CDR3 in DNA: TGTGCCAGTAGTATGCTTACTCAGGGAGGTAGCACTGAAGCTTTCTTT. Full variable domain (outside the CDR3, taken from reference TRBV19 and TRBJ1-1): DGGITQSPKYLFRKEGQNVTLSCEQNLNHDAMYWYRQDPGQGLRLIYYSQIVNDFQKGDIAEGYSVSREKKESFPLTVTSAQKNPTAFYLCASSMLTQGGSTEAFFGQGTRLTVV.